This T cell receptor (beta chain) was captured by sequencing in a study of blood T cell repertoires in COVID-19. Original methodology: Researchers report that nucleated cell counts were estimated from reference gene primer amplification. Profiled with immunoSEQ multiplex PCR; TCRdb holds only in-frame clones, not every one. Clonal size and the V and J genes are those of that table, whereas D and trimming came from the DNA. The sample consists of 98,000 or so clones, approximately 91% of them appearing once. The germline V gene encodes CDR1 KGHDR and CDR2 SFDVKD. The J segment lost 3 bases and the V segment lost 6 bases, leaving 4 bases of the junction unmatched. This CDR3 region has 15 residues.

This chain joins TRBV24-1 and TRBJ2-7; the match to TRBD2 covers 13 bases. Sequencing input: peripheral blood. The clonotype originates from a human donor in a cohort sampled during active COVID-19. The CDR3 DNA follows: TGTGCCACCAGTTTAGGGACTAGCGGGATCTACGAGCAGTACTTC. Translation gives CATSLGTSGIYEQYF.